These 22 T cell receptor beta chains were all obtained from the same sample, sequenced in a study of cytotoxic CD8 clonotypes in ibrutinib-treated CLL. Method: immunoSEQ multiplex PCR; TCRdb's copy keeps in-frame clones and lacks some. The sample has 130,000 or so clones, 84% seen once. The sequenced sample was PBMCs, obtained after 24 months of ibrutinib treatment. These receptors were taken from a human donor with chronic lymphocytic leukemia.

This clone appeared a few times. The J gene is TRBJ1-3, the V gene TRBV19, with D uncertain. The V gene lost 5 bases and the J gene lost 5 bases, with 10 bases spanning the gap. CDR1 and CDR2 from the germline V gene are LNHDA and SQIVND (reference sequence). This CDR3 is built from 13 residues. The CDR3 region is CASSPPARNTIYF. The CDR3 bases are TGTGCCAGTAGTCCCCCGGCCAGAAACACCATATATTTT.

The chain recombines TRBV4-1 with TRBJ2-7; D perhaps matches TRBD2 (5 bases). Trimming shortened V by 4 bases and J by 3 bases, and 13 bases separated the two germline ends. The CDR3 is made up of 14 amino acids. Germline values: CDR1 MGHRA, CDR2 YSYEKL. The CDR3 protein is CASSRGLRYYEQYF. The CDR3 region has the DNA TGCGCCAGCAGCCGCGGACTCCGATACTACGAGCAGTACTTC.

This chain joins TRBV5-4 and TRBJ2-2, with D possibly being TRBD2 (5 bases). Between the trimmed V and J ends, which lost 4 bases and 8 bases, there was a span of 15 bases. Germline V CDR1 and CDR2: SGHNT, YYREEE (reference sequence). The CDR3 spans 14 residues. The CDR3: CASSPTGFGGELFF. DNA for the CDR3: TGTGCCAGCAGCCCCACGGGGTTCGGTGGGGAGCTGTTTTTT.

The J gene is TRBJ1-1, the V gene TRBV10-3, with 7 bases lining up with TRBD1. Losses at the gene ends were 0 bases for V and 9 bases for J; bases not matched to a gene: 7. This CDR3 has 14 residues. CDR1 and CDR2 (germline): ENHRY, SYGVKD. The CDR3 DNA is TGTGCCATCAGTGAGTCGTCGGCAGGGGGGAAAGCTTTCTTT. It yields the protein CAISESSAGGKAFF.

This clone was found a few times. The gene calls are TRBV10-2 and TRBJ1-3; D perhaps matches TRBD1 (5 bases). The germline V gene has CDR1 WSHSY and CDR2 SAAADI. The V end lost 0 bases, the J end lost 2 bases, and 8 bases lay between the germline ends. The CDR3 extends over 15 amino acids. The CDR3 nucleotides are TGCGCCAGCAGTGAGTCCAGGGTAGCTGGAAACACCATATATTTT. It encodes CASSESRVAGNTIYF.

The rearrangement joins TRBV7-3 to TRBJ2-2; no firm D call. Trimming left V 2 bases short and J 9 bases short, with 13 bases between. Looked up from germline, CDR1 is SGHTA and CDR2 is FQGTGA. The CDR3 has 14 amino acids. The CDR3 DNA is TGTGCCAGCAGCTTAGCTACTCCCGGCCGGGAGCTGTTTTTT. This encodes CASSLATPGRELFF.

The rearrangement joins TRBV30 to TRBJ1-6; 7 positions agree with TRBD1. The CDR3 covers 16 residues. CDR1 is GTSNPN, CDR2 SVGIG, per germline (reference sequence). Trimming removed 1 base from V and 9 bases from J; junction bases left unmatched: 12. For the CDR3, the DNA is TGTGCCTGGAGTGGGGCAGGGGGGACGATGAGTTCACCCCTCCACTTT. Its protein product is CAWSGAGGTMSSPLHF.

As DNA, the CDR3 is TGTGCCAGCAGCTCGCCGGGGACAGGGCAATACGAGCAGTACTTC. Its protein product is CASSSPGTGQYEQYF. The J gene is TRBJ2-7, the V gene TRBV7-2; 9 positions agree with TRBD1. V lost 4 bases to trimming and J lost 4 bases; unmatched junction nucleotides: 8. This CDR3 has 15 amino acids. Germline-derived CDR1 and CDR2 are SGHTA and FQGNSA.

The J gene is TRBJ2-3, the V gene TRBV5-1; no definite D call. CDR1 SGHRS and CDR2 YFSETQ come from the germline V gene. Trimming stripped 4 bases from V and 5 bases from J, with 17 bases between. The CDR3 runs to 15 residues. CDR3 region: CASSPTPTLGDTQYF. CDR3 coding DNA: TGCGCCAGCAGCCCGACACCGACCCTGGGAGATACGCAGTATTTT.

The DNA for the CDR3 is TGTGCCAGCAGTTTCAGGGCCTCCTACGAGCAGTACTTC. Translated, it gives CASSFRASYEQYF. This sequence joins TRBV7-2 and TRBJ2-7; D might be TRBD1 (5 bases). Trimming removed 6 bases at V and 0 bases at J, with 9 bases between. The CDR3 has 13 residues. The germline V gene encodes CDR1 SGHTA and CDR2 FQGNSA.

The chain joins TRBV6-5 to TRBJ2-5; 11 bases fit TRBD2. Trimming at V came to 8 bases and at J to 1 base, leaving 6 bases not matched to a gene. Germline V lookup: CDR1 MNHEY, CDR2 SVGAGI. The CDR3 totals 15 residues. The CDR3 DNA is TGTGCCAGCCTCCGACTAGCGGGGAGCCAAGAGACCCAGTACTTC. Its translation is CASLRLAGSQETQYF.

The chain combines TRBV30 with TRBJ1-2; D ambiguous. The germline V and J ends were trimmed by 1 base and 1 base, with 7 bases remaining between them. CDR1 GTSNPN and CDR2 SVGIG come from the germline V gene (reference sequence). The CDR3 has 13 residues. Written as DNA, the CDR3 is TGTGCCTGGAGTGCTCTTGGTAACTATGGCTACACCTTC. It specifies CAWSALGNYGYTF.

As regards this clone: Sequence at one end of the junction differs from germline and may be a read error. The CDR3 nucleotides read TGTGCCAGCAGCTTAGGGTACGGGGTTGGGCCGGCGGATTTT. Translation gives CASSLGYGVGPADF. The chain recombines TRBV7-2 with TRBJ1-6; D gene uncertain. The germline V gene encodes CDR1 SGHTA and CDR2 FQGNSA. The CDR3 runs to 14 residues.

This clone was found a few times. The J gene is TRBJ2-2, the V gene TRBV7-2, with D possibly matching TRBD1 (5 bases). Germline lookup yields CDR1 SGHTA and CDR2 FQGNSA. There are 17 residues in the CDR3. V lost 5 bases to trimming and J lost 3 bases, with 19 bases between them. The CDR3 here is CASSTPSRVMDTGELFF. CDR3 DNA: TGTGCCAGCAGCACCCCTTCCAGGGTTATGGACACCGGGGAGCTGTTTTTT.

The chain has TRBV5-1 and TRBJ2-7; 10 bases match TRBD2. Germline loops: CDR1 SGHRS, CDR2 YFSETQ. The CDR3 is 15 amino acids. V shed 0 bases, J shed 5 bases, and the junction held 5 bases outside the gene matches. The CDR3 loop reads CASSLVGTSVHEQYF. DNA for the CDR3: TGCGCCAGCAGCTTGGTTGGGACTAGCGTCCACGAGCAGTACTTC.

In DNA, the CDR3 is TGCGCCAGCAGCTTGTCCGGGACAGCACCTTACGAGCAGTACTTC. Residues: CASSLSGTAPYEQYF. This chain connects TRBV5-1 to TRBJ2-7, with 7 positions matching TRBD1. The CDR3 has 15 amino acids. V gave up 1 base and J gave up 4 bases; unmatched junction bases: 8. Germline V gives CDR1 SGHRS, CDR2 YFSETQ. The full variable domain, in which reference TRBV5-1 and TRBJ2-7 provide the parts outside the CDR3, is KAGVTQTPRYLIKTRGQQVTLSCSPISGHRSVSWYQQTPGQGLQFLFEYFSETQRNKGNFPGRFSGRQFSNSRSEMNVSTLELGDSALYLCASSLSGTAPYEQYFGPGTRLTVT.

The rearrangement uses TRBV25-1 and TRBJ2-2; 11 bases are shared with TRBD1. Germline lookup yields CDR1 MGHDK and CDR2 SYGVNS. The junction had 3 bases not matched to a gene; V was cut back by 5 bases and J by 4 bases. The CDR3 has 15 amino acids. The CDR3 DNA reads as TGTGCCAGCAGTCTTGGGACAGGGGGCACCGGGGAGCTGTTTTTT. Its protein is CASSLGTGGTGELFF.

This sequence joins TRBV5-4 and TRBJ2-5; 7 bases line up with TRBD1. V lost 4 bases, J lost 2 bases, and 8 bases stayed unmatched. CDR3 length: 15 residues. Per the germline V gene, CDR1 is SGHNT and CDR2 is YYREEE (reference sequence). Written as DNA, the CDR3 is TGTGCCAGCAGCGCACCAGGGGGACAGCAAGAGACCCAGTACTTC. It is translated as CASSAPGGQQETQYF.

The genes are TRBV30 and TRBJ1-1, with 7 positions matching TRBD1. CDR3 length: 15 residues. The ends lost 5 bases at V and 3 bases at J; junction bases unmatched: 12. In germline, CDR1 is GTSNPN, CDR2 SVGIG (reference sequence). The CDR3 region is CAWVRSGQSYTEAFF. The CDR3 coding sequence is TGTGCCTGGGTTCGCTCGGGACAGAGCTACACTGAAGCTTTCTTT.

This clone has a single count. The rearrangement joins TRBV5-6 to TRBJ1-1; a weak D match, TRBD1 (5 bases). Germline CDR1 SGHDT, CDR2 YYEEEE. Trimming removed 4 bases at V and 8 bases at J, with 12 bases between. The CDR3 contains 12 residues. The CDR3 DNA sequence: TGTGCCAGCAGCCGGGACCCGTACGAAGCTTTCTTT. As protein: CASSRDPYEAFF.

In its sample, this clone was seen once. The V gene is TRBV11-2, the J gene TRBJ1-5, with 11 bases aligning to TRBD1. Germline V gene sequence: CDR1 SGHAT, CDR2 FQNNGV. There are 15 residues in the CDR3. Losses at the gene ends were 3 bases for V and 6 bases for J; bases not matched to a gene: 4. The CDR3 sequence: CASSFGTGGGQPQHF. DNA for the CDR3: TGTGCCAGCAGCTTCGGGACAGGGGGAGGTCAGCCCCAGCATTTT.

The rearrangement uses TRBV7-2 and TRBJ2-2; 10 nucleotides agree with TRBD1. Trimming removed 5 bases from V and 11 bases from J; junction bases left unmatched: 11. CDR3 length: 15 amino acids. CDR1 and CDR2 from the germline V gene are SGHTA and FQGNSA. CDR3 in amino acids: CASSQDRGKDRELFF. The CDR3, as DNA: TGTGCCAGCAGCCAGGACAGGGGGAAGGATAGAGAGCTGTTTTTT.